The 25 T cell receptor beta chains below all came from one sample that was sequenced in a study of blood T cell repertoires in COVID-19. Assay used: immunoSEQ multiplex PCR; TCRdb lists only in-frame clones, some missing. The table records about 240,000 clones, approximately 86% of them present only once. Sequencing was carried out using peripheral blood. The receptors shown here come from a woman aged 65 to 85 with active or convalescent COVID-19.

This sequence joins TRBV11-2 and TRBJ1-1; tentative D call: TRBD1 (5 bases). The CDR3 is 14 residues long. From germline, CDR1 is SGHAT and CDR2 FQNNGV. With 1 base removed from V and 4 bases from J, the gap between germline ends came to 10 bases. The CDR3 loop is CASSLVAGSTEAFF. As DNA, the CDR3 is TGTGCCAGCAGCTTAGTAGCAGGGTCCACTGAAGCTTTCTTT.

This chain connects TRBV4-3 to TRBJ2-1; TRBD2 matches at 16 bases. The CDR3 spans 15 residues. Trimming cost V 4 bases and J 8 bases; bases outside gene matches: 2. The V gene's germline CDR1 is LGHNA and CDR2 YSLEER. The CDR3 DNA reads TGCGCCAGCAGCCTTGGGACTAGCGGGGGGGATGAGCAGTTCTTC. The encoded protein is CASSLGTSGGDEQFF.

This chain connects TRBV6-5 to TRBJ2-5, with a possible D match to TRBD2 (6 bases). Germline V gives CDR1 MNHEY, CDR2 SVGAGI. Trimming removed 2 bases at V and 2 bases at J, with 9 bases between. The CDR3 extends over 14 amino acids. CDR3 amino acids: CASSYNSGQETQYF. The CDR3 region has the DNA TGTGCCAGCAGTTACAACAGCGGGCAAGAGACCCAGTACTTC.

The chain combines TRBV2 with TRBJ1-1, with a weak D call TRBD1 (6 bases). Germline CDR1 is SNHLY and CDR2 is FYNNEI. The CDR3 has 11 amino acids. V was cut by 5 bases and J by 11 bases, with 12 bases left in between. The CDR3 sequence is CASSLNRAAFF. CDR3 nucleotide sequence: TGTGCCAGCAGTCTTAACAGGGCCGCTTTCTTT.

The chain employs TRBV5-1 and TRBJ2-7; D unclear. Per the germline V gene, CDR1 is SGHRS and CDR2 is YFSETQ. V was trimmed by 2 bases and J by 5 bases, leaving 11 bases between them. This CDR3 spans 13 amino acids. The CDR3 reads CASSFGLENEQYF. CDR3 bases: TGCGCCAGCAGCTTCGGCCTAGAAAACGAGCAGTACTTC.

CDR3 sequence reads: CASTAGDISNQPQHF. CDR3 bases: TGTGCCAGCACCGCAGGGGACATTAGCAATCAGCCCCAGCATTTT. V and J are TRBV7-2 and TRBJ1-5; perhaps TRBD1 as D (6 bases). The ends were cut back, 7 bases at V and 0 bases at J, with 13 bases in the middle. Germline V gene data show CDR1 as SGHTA and CDR2 as FQGNSA. The length of the CDR3 is 15 residues. The whole variable domain, filled in from reference TRBV7-2 and TRBJ1-5, reads GAGVSQSPSNKVTEKGKDVELRCDPISGHTALYWYRQSLGQGLEFLIYFQGNSAPDKSGLPSDRFSAERTGGSVSTLTIQRTQQEDSAVYLCASTAGDISNQPQHFGDGTRLSIL.

The chain combines TRBV15 with TRBJ1-1, with a weak D call TRBD1 (5 bases). This CDR3 is 19 amino acids long. The V end was cut by 4 bases, the J end by 0 bases, with 24 bases between. The germline V gene has CDR1 LNHNV and CDR2 YYDKDF (reference sequence). CDR3 nucleotides: TGTGCCACCAGCAATTTATACACCGGGGGAAGTACCATGAACACTGAAGCTTTCTTT. This sequence encodes CATSNLYTGGSTMNTEAFF.

Worth noting for this clone: In the same sample, other DNA sequences code for this CDR3. V and J are TRBV12-3 or TRBV12-4 and TRBJ2-7, with D hard to call. Trimming removed 3 bases from V and 2 bases from J, with 8 bases in between. The CDR3 length is 13 residues. CDR3 coding DNA: TGTGCCAGCAGTTTGAGGCCTGCCTACGAGCAGTACTTC. It encodes CASSLRPAYEQYF.

This clone was recorded a few times. CDR3 sequence reads: CASSSQAGTEKLFF. CDR3 bases: TGTGCCAGCAGCTCCCAGGCGGGAACTGAAAAACTGTTTTTT. The rearrangement uses TRBV7-9 and TRBJ1-4; D is unresolved. Trimming left V 4 bases short and J 7 bases short, with 13 bases between. Germline CDR1 is SEHNR and CDR2 is FQNEAQ (reference sequence). The length of the CDR3 is 14 residues.

The V and J genes are TRBV5-6 and TRBJ2-7; D unresolved. The germline V gene encodes CDR1 SGHDT and CDR2 YYEEEE. The germline V and J ends were trimmed by 2 bases and 2 bases, with 8 bases remaining between them. This CDR3 has 13 residues. CDR3 sequence reads: CASSFRVTYEQYF. The CDR3 nucleotides read TGTGCCAGCAGCTTTCGGGTTACCTACGAGCAGTACTTC.

There are a few counts of this clone. The V and J genes are TRBV19 and TRBJ2-5; TRBD1 might be the D (5 bases). V was shortened by 3 bases and J by 3 bases, with 20 bases between the two germline ends. This CDR3 is 17 amino acids long. Looked up from germline, CDR1 is LNHDA and CDR2 is SQIVND (reference sequence). CDR3 protein: CASSIGVIRTHEETQYF. CDR3 DNA: TGTGCCAGTAGTATCGGTGTTATAAGGACACACGAAGAGACCCAGTACTTC.

CDR3 DNA: TGTGCCAGCAGTGAAGCCAGGACAGACTATGGCTACACCTTC. It specifies CASSEARTDYGYTF. The chain has TRBV2 and TRBJ1-2; perhaps TRBD1 as D (6 bases). V shed 0 bases and J shed 3 bases, with 8 bases lying between them. The CDR3 is 14 amino acids. Germline V gene data show CDR1 as SNHLY and CDR2 as FYNNEI.

The CDR3 DNA reads as TGTGCCAGTAGGCTTCGAAATCCTACTAACTATGGCTACACCTTC. This translates into CASRLRNPTNYGYTF. The chain uses TRBV19 and TRBJ1-2; D uncertain. V dropped 6 bases and J dropped 0 bases, with 14 bases sitting between them. CDR3 length: 15 residues. Germline assignment: CDR1 LNHDA and CDR2 SQIVND (reference sequence).

The chain combines TRBV10-3 with TRBJ1-2; TRBD1 matches at 7 bases. The germline CDR1 and CDR2 sequences are ENHRY and SYGVKD. CDR3 length equals 11 residues. V lost 10 bases, J lost 7 bases, and 6 bases stayed unmatched. The DNA of the CDR3 is TGTGCCAACCTAGGGGGCGGTGGCTACACCTTC. Its protein is CANLGGGGYTF.

This chain connects TRBV11-2 to TRBJ1-2; D possibly corresponds to TRBD1 (6 bases). V dropped 5 bases and J dropped 8 bases, with 15 bases sitting between them. There are 13 residues in the CDR3. Germline V CDR1 and CDR2: SGHAT, FQNNGV. This CDR3 is CASSPQGWIGYTF. CDR3 sequence (DNA): TGTGCCAGCAGCCCCCAGGGGTGGATCGGCTACACCTTC.

The chain recombines TRBV2 with TRBJ1-1; the D is unclear. Germline CDR1 reads SNHLY; CDR2 reads FYNNEI. The CDR3 length is 12 residues. The V and J ends lost 2 bases and 8 bases respectively, with 9 bases between them. CDR3 sequence (DNA): TGTGCCAGCAGTGAATGGGCAGAAGAAGCTTTCTTT. Translating it yields CASSEWAEEAFF.

This chain uses TRBV5-6 with TRBJ2-7; 9 nucleotides agree with TRBD1. With 1 base clipped from V and 1 base from J, the junction kept 3 bases outside the gene matches. Germline CDR1 and CDR2: SGHDT and YYEEEE. This CDR3 has 15 amino acids. The CDR3 DNA sequence: TGTGCCAGCAGCTTGTTTGGACAGGGGTCCTACGAGCAGTACTTC. This translates into CASSLFGQGSYEQYF.

The V gene is TRBV18, the J gene TRBJ1-1; D is perhaps TRBD1 (5 bases). The germline V and J ends were trimmed by 3 bases and 5 bases, with 16 bases remaining between them. CDR1 and CDR2 (germline): KGHSH, LQKENI. This CDR3 has 15 residues. The CDR3 region has the DNA TGTGCCAGCTCACCGATCAGCGCGGGGGTAACTGAAGCTTTCTTT. Translated: CASSPISAGVTEAFF.

Regarding this clone: A read error may produce the germline difference seen at one junction end. The V gene is TRBV2, the J gene TRBJ1-2; TRBD1 matches at 10 bases. CDR1 is SNHLY, CDR2 FYNNEI, per germline. The CDR3 contains 15 residues. The CDR3 DNA follows: TGTGCCAGCAGGGAAGGCCCGGGACAGGGGTATGGCTACACCTTC. This gives the protein CASREGPGQGYGYTF.

The rearrangement links TRBV3-1 (or the pseudogene TRBV3-2) to TRBJ2-7, with D perhaps matching TRBD2 (5 bases). V shed 2 bases and J shed 7 bases, with 12 bases lying between them. The CDR3 totals 13 residues. Looked up from germline, CDR1 is LGHDT and CDR2 is YNNKEL (reference sequence). CDR3 sequence reads: CASSQPAGSEQYF. CDR3 DNA: TGTGCCAGCAGCCAACCCGCGGGTTCGGAGCAGTACTTC.

This clone was found once. The chain combines TRBV3-1 (or the pseudogene TRBV3-2) with TRBJ1-6; perhaps TRBD1 as D (5 bases). The ends were cut back, 1 base at V and 9 bases at J, with 10 bases in the middle. Germline V gene lookup returns CDR1 LGHDT and CDR2 YNNKEL (reference sequence). CDR3 length: 14 amino acids. The CDR3 is CASSQGTGSSPLHF. The CDR3 DNA reads as TGTGCCAGCAGCCAAGGTACAGGCAGTTCACCCCTCCACTTT.

The rearrangement joins TRBV5-6 to TRBJ1-2; tentatively, D is TRBD1 (5 bases). Germline V gives CDR1 SGHDT, CDR2 YYEEEE. V lost 3 bases, J lost 4 bases, and 10 bases lay in between. The CDR3 loop spans 13 amino acids. The CDR3: CASSSIDSYGYTF. CDR3 sequence (DNA): TGTGCCAGCAGCTCGATCGACAGCTATGGCTACACCTTC.

The chain couples TRBV18 to TRBJ1-5, with 8 bases matching TRBD1. This CDR3 has 16 residues. The germline V gene encodes CDR1 KGHSH and CDR2 LQKENI. The V and J ends lost 3 bases and 1 base, in that order; junction bases with no gene match: 5. DNA of the CDR3: TGTGCCAGCTCACCTAGACAGGGGTCGAGCAATCAGCCCCAGCATTTT. Translation gives CASSPRQGSSNQPQHF.

This clone showed up just once. The V call is TRBV18, the J call TRBJ1-6; weak D call: TRBD1 (6 bases). The germline V gene encodes CDR1 KGHSH and CDR2 LQKENI. Trimming removed 0 bases at V and 6 bases at J, with 15 bases between. This CDR3 is 17 amino acids long. For the CDR3, the DNA is TGTGCCAGCTCACCACCGGGGTCGGGACACATTAATTCACCCCTCCACTTT. The encoded protein is CASSPPGSGHINSPLHF.

This clone was recorded once. The rearrangement links TRBV5-1 to TRBJ1-4; TRBD1 is a possible D gene (5 bases). This CDR3 comprises 16 residues. V was cut by 7 bases and J by 0 bases, with 16 bases left in between. The germline V gene encodes CDR1 SGHRS and CDR2 YFSETQ. CDR3 in amino acids: CASAQTGTATNEKLFF. The CDR3 region has the DNA TGCGCCAGCGCACAAACCGGGACTGCAACTAATGAAAAACTGTTTTTT.